These T cell receptor beta chains were read from a single sample in a study of T-cell memory formation after mild COVID-19. From the 5' RACE reads, TCRdb called clonotypes with MiXCR, one entry per CDR3 protein. Found here are around 420,000 distinct CDR3 sequences, 20% to 25% of them singletons; the top ten hold 8.5% to 10%. The material sequenced was PBMCs or a T cell subset sorted from them (not recorded which). These receptors all come from an adult woman who had mild COVID-19 (a few samples of this study predate the infection). Cell type and time point are not known. The conserved cysteine and the conserved F or W are not part of the CDR3 here. Each record gives: clone size, J gene, V gene, D gene, CDR3 protein. A D gene is named only where the DNA matches it firmly. Size is stated for part of the rows, as once, few or many counts, or as a class when the clone is expanded.

clone_size: many; j_call: TRBJ1-6; v_call: TRBV4-2; d_call: .; cdr3_aa: ASSQTQTRVSYNSPLH
clone_size: .; j_call: TRBJ2-7; v_call: TRBV20-1; d_call: TRBD2; cdr3_aa: SARDITSGNYEQY
clone_size: few; j_call: TRBJ2-5; v_call: TRBV12-3/TRBV12-4; d_call: .; cdr3_aa: ASSPARARGGQETQY
clone_size: few; j_call: TRBJ2-7; v_call: TRBV4-1; d_call: TRBD1; cdr3_aa: ASSQGTGLAEQY
clone_size: few; j_call: TRBJ2-1; v_call: TRBV5-1; d_call: .; cdr3_aa: ASSLVGQSSYNEQF
clone_size: few; j_call: TRBJ2-4; v_call: TRBV7-6; d_call: TRBD2; cdr3_aa: ASSSRGGNIQY
clone_size: .; j_call: TRBJ1-2; v_call: TRBV27; d_call: .; cdr3_aa: ASKPGGLHGYT
clone_size: .; j_call: TRBJ1-2; v_call: TRBV6-4; d_call: .; cdr3_aa: ASSRQAANYGYT
clone_size: .; j_call: TRBJ2-7; v_call: TRBV7-6; d_call: .; cdr3_aa: ASSSYREGDEQY
clone_size: few; j_call: TRBJ2-3; v_call: TRBV6-5; d_call: TRBD2; cdr3_aa: ASSYSGLAGTAITQY
clone_size: few; j_call: TRBJ1-2; v_call: TRBV20-1; d_call: .; cdr3_aa: SANTGLHGYT
clone_size: .; j_call: TRBJ2-7; v_call: TRBV7-3; d_call: .; cdr3_aa: ASSPGLGGYEQY
clone_size: .; j_call: TRBJ1-6; v_call: TRBV14; d_call: .; cdr3_aa: ASSQGRQTYNSPLH
clone_size: few; j_call: TRBJ1-2; v_call: TRBV7-9; d_call: .; cdr3_aa: ASSSGTLYGYT
clone_size: few; j_call: TRBJ2-2; v_call: TRBV25-1; d_call: .; cdr3_aa: ASSTTTGIGTGELF
clone_size: .; j_call: TRBJ1-5; v_call: TRBV12-3/TRBV12-4; d_call: .; cdr3_aa: ASSPGRPNQPQH
clone_size: .; j_call: TRBJ1-6; v_call: TRBV12-3/TRBV12-4; d_call: .; cdr3_aa: ASSSVVDSPLH
clone_size: few; j_call: TRBJ2-7; v_call: TRBV4-2; d_call: .; cdr3_aa: ASSRGAGASYEQY
clone_size: once; j_call: TRBJ1-1; v_call: TRBV18; d_call: TRBD1; cdr3_aa: ASSLPKTGGVEAF
clone_size: few; j_call: TRBJ2-5; v_call: TRBV9; d_call: TRBD1; cdr3_aa: ASSEGQGIRETQY
clone_size: .; j_call: TRBJ1-2; v_call: TRBV9; d_call: TRBD1; cdr3_aa: ASSPDLGTGGDGYT
clone_size: .; j_call: TRBJ2-1; v_call: TRBV5-1; d_call: TRBD2; cdr3_aa: ASSPPGTRPFDEQF
clone_size: few; j_call: TRBJ1-2; v_call: TRBV3-1; d_call: TRBD1; cdr3_aa: ASSQEGNFRDRRNYGYT
clone_size: .; j_call: TRBJ1-6; v_call: TRBV19; d_call: .; cdr3_aa: AGGAGGNSPLH
clone_size: few; j_call: TRBJ2-7; v_call: TRBV15; d_call: .; cdr3_aa: ATSRDRGVLTYEQY
clone_size: .; j_call: TRBJ1-1; v_call: TRBV12-3/TRBV12-4; d_call: .; cdr3_aa: ASSFGTGTEAF
clone_size: .; j_call: TRBJ2-1; v_call: TRBV15; d_call: TRBD2; cdr3_aa: ATSVGTSGANEQF
clone_size: few; j_call: TRBJ1-1; v_call: TRBV20-1; d_call: .; cdr3_aa: SAWYVRRSTEAF
clone_size: .; j_call: TRBJ1-2; v_call: TRBV12-3/TRBV12-4; d_call: .; cdr3_aa: ASSLGTGYT
clone_size: .; j_call: TRBJ1-1; v_call: TRBV29-1; d_call: .; cdr3_aa: SVELGDRGFPEAF
clone_size: .; j_call: TRBJ2-1; v_call: TRBV5-1; d_call: .; cdr3_aa: ASSPPTAFSHNEQF
clone_size: few; j_call: TRBJ1-1; v_call: TRBV5-1; d_call: .; cdr3_aa: ASSLAEGGSGTEAF
clone_size: few; j_call: TRBJ1-5; v_call: TRBV7-9; d_call: TRBD1; cdr3_aa: ASSLNTGASQPQH
clone_size: .; j_call: TRBJ1-4; v_call: TRBV15; d_call: TRBD1; cdr3_aa: ATSGDRDRLF
clone_size: .; j_call: TRBJ1-2; v_call: TRBV7-2; d_call: .; cdr3_aa: ASSPLAGGHSGYT
clone_size: .; j_call: TRBJ2-1; v_call: TRBV7-9; d_call: .; cdr3_aa: ASSATGLSSYNEQF
clone_size: .; j_call: TRBJ1-1; v_call: TRBV7-6; d_call: TRBD1; cdr3_aa: ASSFSGTGSTEAF
clone_size: few; j_call: TRBJ2-1; v_call: TRBV11-3; d_call: .; cdr3_aa: ASSLAAGSYNEQF
clone_size: many; j_call: TRBJ1-2; v_call: TRBV7-3; d_call: .; cdr3_aa: ASSSIGYGYT
clone_size: few; j_call: TRBJ1-1; v_call: TRBV28; d_call: .; cdr3_aa: ASSFGGLATEAF
clone_size: few; j_call: TRBJ2-3; v_call: TRBV7-9; d_call: .; cdr3_aa: ASSLVVQPDTQY
clone_size: .; j_call: TRBJ2-2; v_call: TRBV18; d_call: TRBD1; cdr3_aa: ASSSGQGAVGELF